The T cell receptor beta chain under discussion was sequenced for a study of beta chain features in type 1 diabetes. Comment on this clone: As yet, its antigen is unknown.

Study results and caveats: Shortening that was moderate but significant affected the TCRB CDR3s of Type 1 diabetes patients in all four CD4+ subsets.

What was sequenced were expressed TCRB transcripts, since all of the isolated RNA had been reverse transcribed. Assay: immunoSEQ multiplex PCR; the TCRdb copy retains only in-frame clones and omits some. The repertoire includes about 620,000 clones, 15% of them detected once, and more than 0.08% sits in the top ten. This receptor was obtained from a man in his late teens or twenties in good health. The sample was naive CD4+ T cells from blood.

The chain's CDR3 is CASSSRPGQGRAGTQYF. CDR3 coding DNA: TGTGCCAGCAGCTCCCGCCCGGGACAGGGGCGCGCGGGTACGCAGTATTTT. The chain is built from TRBV7-9 and TRBJ2-3; TRBD1 aligns across 10 bases. Trimming cost V 4 bases and J 8 bases; bases outside gene matches: 15. CDR1 is SEHNR, CDR2 FQNEAQ, per germline (reference sequence). This CDR3 region has 17 residues.